The present entry profiles one T cell receptor beta chain with its context. Its cognate antigen is unknown. Vbeta (60) and Jbeta (13) primers were used in the PCR. Libraries were prepared by immunoSEQ multiplex PCR; TCRdb keeps only in-frame clonotypes and omits some of them. Among about 160,000 clones listed, 75% were seen once. This specimen comes from a study of cytomegalovirus exposure and HLA in healthy donors. Study in general: Within an early data release were about 85 million unique TCRs drawn from HLA-typed donors. Study-level findings and limits: By HLA locus, TCR association rates varied in a later analysis, with DRB1 showing the most and HLA-C the fewest. Further analysis, carried out later, found HLA-associated TCR beta chains more clonally expanded than equally common other chains. Among TCR beta chains, those listed as cytomegalovirus-associated numbered around 160.

Germline V gives CDR1 SGHTA, CDR2 FQGTGA. J gave up 7 bases and V 5 bases, and 5 bases lay outside the gene matches. This CDR3 contains 15 residues. The clonotype was recovered from a woman in her forties or fifties in good health and CMV-seropositive. The sequencing input was PBMCs. This chain uses TRBV7-3 with TRBJ1-6, with 10 bases lining up with TRBD1. CDR3 sequence (DNA): TGTGCCAGCAGCGCCTGGACAGGGGGAAATTCACCCCTCCACTTT. Translated: CASSAWTGGNSPLHF.